This TCR beta chain appears in the sequencing data of a study of T cell repertoires in cytomegalovirus infection. Overall study: HLA-C-restricted CMV epitopes, recently identified, and well-studied HLA-B-restricted ones were used by the study. Matching HLA type, along with CMV infection, was indicated by public TCR beta signatures.

Per the germline V gene, CDR1 is LGHNA and CDR2 is YSLEER. The CDR3 loop spans 16 amino acids. V was clipped by 3 bases and J by 9 bases; unmatched bases: 13. TCRdb re-derived calls from the reads in MiXCR, one entry per CDR3 protein. The sample yields around 78,000 distinct CDR3 sequences, roughly a quarter seen once. This clonotype has only a few counts. Antigen specificity is unknown. This clonotype originated in a human donor in good health (CMV status not recorded). Some clones in this sample may be carry-over from other donors' samples. The specimen comprised CD8+ T cells from cultured PBMCs, sampled from culture after CMV antigen stimulation. The chain uses TRBV4-3 and TRBJ1-1; 10 nucleotides match TRBD1. The CDR3, as DNA: TGCGCCAGCAGCCACCTTTTGGACAGGGGGATCTTCAAAGCTTTCTTT. This sequence encodes CASSHLLDRGIFKAFF.